These 11 T cell receptor beta chains came from one sample sequenced in a study of blood T cell repertoires in COVID-19. Profiling relied on immunoSEQ multiplex PCR, and the TCRdb table lists in-frame clones only, not all of them. The profile shows tens of thousands of clones, approximately 86% of them singletons. Sequences were obtained from peripheral blood. The receptors were gathered from a woman of 80 years or more with acute or convalescent COVID-19.

In its sample, this clone was seen once. The rearrangement uses TRBV6-5 and TRBJ2-3; weak D call: TRBD1 (5 bases). Germline V gene data show CDR1 as MNHEY and CDR2 as SVGAGI. The CDR3 has 14 residues. V shed 6 bases and J shed 2 bases, with 12 bases lying between them. CDR3 region: CASSRVGNTDTQYF. The CDR3 nucleotides are TGTGCCAGCAGCAGGGTGGGGAACACAGATACGCAGTATTTT.

The rearrangement uses TRBV30 and TRBJ1-2; D is uncertain. From germline, CDR1 is GTSNPN and CDR2 SVGIG (reference sequence). Trimming pared 8 bases from V and 4 bases from J, leaving 14 bases between. The CDR3 totals 12 residues. CDR3 DNA: TGTGCCCGGGATGTGAAGGGCTATGGCTACACCTTC. Protein product: CARDVKGYGYTF.

The chain is built from TRBV3-1 (or the pseudogene TRBV3-2) and TRBJ2-7; 10 bases agree with TRBD1. V lost 4 bases to trimming and J lost 7 bases; unmatched junction nucleotides: 7. Looked up from germline, CDR1 is LGHDT and CDR2 is YNNKEL (reference sequence). The CDR3 sequence is 14 residues long. The CDR3 reads CASSPGQGLGEQYF. The DNA for the CDR3 is TGTGCCAGCAGCCCGGGACAGGGGCTAGGGGAGCAGTACTTC.

The chain uses TRBV6-5 and TRBJ2-5, with 7 positions matching TRBD2. Germline CDR1 is MNHEY and CDR2 is SVGAGI. The CDR3 totals 15 residues. The V and J ends lost 6 bases and 5 bases, in that order; junction bases with no gene match: 12. The CDR3 bases are TGTGCCAGCAGCCACCGGGACTACGCAAGGGAGACCCAGTACTTC. Encoded protein: CASSHRDYARETQYF.

This clone was detected only once. V and J are TRBV3-1 (or the pseudogene TRBV3-2) and TRBJ1-2, with a tentative D call TRBD1 (6 bases). This CDR3 spans 12 amino acids. CDR1 is LGHDT, CDR2 YNNKEL, per germline (reference sequence). V dropped 1 base and J dropped 12 bases, with 12 bases sitting between them. The chain's CDR3 is CASSQGGGQNTF. DNA of the CDR3: TGTGCCAGCAGCCAAGGGGGGGGACAAAACACCTTC.

The J gene is TRBJ2-7, the V gene TRBV12-3 or TRBV12-4; 7 positions match TRBD1. V gave up 6 bases and J gave up 1 base; unmatched junction bases: 3. The CDR3 covers 13 residues. The CDR3 DNA is TGTGCCAGCAGGACGACAGGGTCCTACGAGCAGTACTTC. Protein product: CASRTTGSYEQYF.

This clone was seen just once. This rearrangement joins TRBV5-6 to TRBJ1-1; no clear D gene. V lost 0 bases to trimming and J lost 4 bases, with 10 bases between them. CDR3 size: 14 residues. Per the germline V gene, CDR1 is SGHDT and CDR2 is YYEEEE. The CDR3 loop reads CASSLGSGLTEAFF. In nucleotides, the CDR3 is TGTGCCAGCAGCTTGGGTAGCGGGCTCACTGAAGCTTTCTTT. The variable domain in full, completed from reference TRBV5-6 and TRBJ1-1, reads DAGVTQSPTHLIKTRGQQVTLRCSPKSGHDTVSWYQQALGQGPQFIFQYYEEEERQRGNFPDRFSGHQFPNYSSELNVNALLLGDSALYLCASSLGSGLTEAFFGQGTRLTVV.

V and J are TRBV19 and TRBJ1-2; unclear D gene. Germline V CDR1 and CDR2: LNHDA, SQIVND (reference sequence). There are 13 residues in the CDR3. Trimming stripped 2 bases from V and 2 bases from J, with 6 bases between. The CDR3 reads CASSITRNYGYTF. The CDR3 nucleotides are TGTGCCAGTAGTATAACCCGGAACTATGGCTACACCTTC.

To note about this clone: The identical CDR3 is also encoded by other nucleotide sequences in the sample. CDR3 protein: CASSDQGTDTQYF. In nucleotides, the CDR3 is TGCGCCAGCAGCGACCAGGGCACAGATACGCAGTATTTT. V is TRBV5-1 and J is TRBJ2-3, with D unresolved. The CDR3 spans 13 residues. Trimming took off 4 bases at V and 1 base at J, with 7 bases between the two ends. CDR1 is SGHRS and CDR2 is YFSETQ in the germline V gene.

The V gene is TRBV5-6, the J gene TRBJ1-2; no clear D gene. CDR3 size: 12 residues. The germline V and J ends were trimmed by 4 bases and 4 bases, with 8 bases remaining between them. Germline CDR1 SGHDT, CDR2 YYEEEE. The CDR3 DNA reads as TGTGCCAGCAGCAGAGGTTCCTATGGCTACACCTTC. This translates into CASSRGSYGYTF.

With respect to this clone: At one end, the junction sequence differs from germline, possibly due to a read error. J is TRBJ1-2 and V is TRBV5-1; D might be TRBD1 (6 bases). The CDR3 extends over 13 amino acids. Looked up from germline, CDR1 is SGHRS and CDR2 is YFSETQ. CDR3 bases: TGCGCCCGCAGAGTGGAGGGGGGGTCTGGCTACACCTTC. Translated, it gives CARRVEGGSGYTF.